This TCR beta chain was recorded in a study of blood T cell repertoires in COVID-19. Repertoires were generated with immunoSEQ multiplex PCR, while TCRdb's copy carries only in-frame clones and drops some. The repertoire includes about 440,000 clones, 70% to 90% of them detected once, and about 12% sits in the top ten. The sequencing input was peripheral blood. The sequence was collected from a woman in her forties or fifties with COVID-19, enrolled during active disease.

The CDR3 bases are TGTGCCAGCAGCTTTGGGGCAGGGCCCAACTATGGCTACACCTTC. It encodes CASSFGAGPNYGYTF. This rearrangement joins TRBV13 to TRBJ1-2; tentative D call: TRBD1 (5 bases). The CDR3 is 15 residues long. V lost 3 bases and J lost 2, with 13 bases in between. CDR1 and CDR2 from the germline V gene are PRHDT and FYEKMQ (reference sequence). Full variable domain (remainder filled in from reference TRBV13 and TRBJ1-2): AAGVIQSPRHLIKEKRETATLKCYPIPRHDTVYWYQQGPGQDPQFLISFYEKMQSDKGSIPDRFSAQQFSDYHSELNMSSLELGDSALYFCASSFGAGPNYGYTFGSGTRLTVV.